This section outlines one TCR beta chain sequence together with its context. This sample is drawn from a study of blood T cell repertoires in COVID-19. As for the study in general: Whether acute or convalescent, the COVID-19 samples came from the United States, Italy and Spain. T cells, B-cell-depleted T cells, or PBMCs provided the cDNA or gDNA that served as material.

This CDR3 comprises 14 residues. The ends lost 0 bases at V and 2 bases at J; junction bases unmatched: 2. Per the germline V gene, CDR1 is GTSNPN and CDR2 is SVGIG (reference sequence). Authors' analysis steps: Nucleated cell number was recorded as an estimate derived from reference gene primer amplification. Clones were sequenced by immunoSEQ multiplex PCR, and TCRdb holds only the in-frame ones, with some missing. The V and J calls and clone size are taken from that table; D and trimming were inferred from the DNA. The data show around 89,000 clones, about three quarters seen once. The clonotype comes from a woman aged 80 or over with acute or convalescent COVID-19. The V gene is TRBV30, the J gene TRBJ2-3; 7 bases align to TRBD2. Source material: peripheral blood. The CDR3 spells CAWSVGGSTDTQYF. The CDR3 coding sequence is TGTGCCTGGAGTGTGGGGGGGTCCACAGATACGCAGTATTTT.